This T cell receptor beta chain derives from a study of T-cell memory formation after mild COVID-19. Overall study: The two donors had largely donor-specific TCR clusters.

The CDR3 covers 14 residues. V was pared by 5 bases and J by 3 bases, with 8 bases between. The germline V gene has CDR1 LGHDT and CDR2 YNNKEL (reference sequence). This clonotype was recorded many times. Its matching antigen is unknown. One entry per CDR3 protein, called by TCRdb with MiXCR from the 5' RACE reads. The data contain 550,000 to 650,000 distinct CDR3 sequences, roughly 17% of them singletons. Broader study findings: SARS-CoV-2 specificity was not confirmed for second-wave clones peaking on day 37. Those CD4+ clones that contracted were mainly in CM and EM (CD8+ ones in EMRA).

Sequences were obtained from PBMCs or a T cell subset sorted from them (not recorded which). This TCR was sampled from an adult woman who had mild COVID-19 (a few samples of this study predate the infection). Cell type and time point are not known. V and J are TRBV3-1 and TRBJ1-6; tentatively, D is TRBD1 (5 bases). DNA for the CDR3: TGTGCCAGCAGCGAGGGGTTCTATAATTCACCCCTCCACTTT. Amino acid sequence: CASSEGFYNSPLHF.